The clone carrying this T cell receptor (beta chain) showed up just a few times. This entry is derived from a study of control samples from healthy donors and cancer patients. Clones were read by immunoSEQ multiplex PCR, and TCRdb kept only the in-frame ones, dropping some. The sample consists of fewer than 200,000 clones, around 94% of them appearing once. Germline values: CDR1 MDHEN, CDR2 SYDVKM. The CDR3 loop spans 15 amino acids. The V end was cut by 7 bases, the J end by 4 bases, with 17 bases between. The V and J genes are TRBV28 and TRBJ1-5; D perhaps matches TRBD1 (6 bases). The sample comprised blood. This sequence originates from a young man in good health. DNA of the CDR3: TGTGCCAGCAAGAGGGGGGAAGGGGGAAATCAGCCCCAGCATTTT. Protein product: CASKRGEGGNQPQHF.